This T cell receptor beta chain was sequenced in a study of shared clonotypes between healthy human individuals. Across the whole study: The study used three CD4 naive, three CD4 memory, two CD8 naive and one CD8 memory plate per donor. Study findings and constraints: Across a handful of donors, naive CD4 shared roughly 5%, naive CD8 about 3.2%, memory CD4 more than 2%, memory CD8 under 0.5%. Unshared clonotypes carried lower generation probabilities than those common to all four donors. Larger estimated richness was generally seen in naive subsets than in memory subsets.

Repertoires were generated with immunoSEQ multiplex PCR, while TCRdb's copy carries only in-frame clones and drops some. The sample lists around 700,000 clones, 55% to 85% occurring once. Remarks on this clone: Its antigen is currently unknown.

V was clipped by 4 bases and J by 2 bases, with 11 bases between them. CDR1 and CDR2 (germline): GTSNPN, SVGIG (reference sequence). The CDR3 is 13 amino acids. The rearrangement links TRBV30 to TRBJ1-1; no definite D call. The sample consisted of memory CD4+ T cells sorted from blood. Documented subset: CD45RA-negative fraction. The clonotype comes from a woman aged 25 to 39 in good health. The CDR3 loop reads CAWTRAANTEAFF. CDR3 bases: TGTGCCTGGACTCGGGCAGCCAACACTGAAGCTTTCTTT. Looking up the rest from reference TRBV30 and TRBJ1-1 gives the full variable domain: SQTIHQWPATLVQPVGSPLSLECTVEGTSNPNLYWYRQAAGRGLQLLFYSVGIGQISSEVPQNLSASRPQDRQFILSSKKLLLSDSGFYLCAWTRAANTEAFFGQGTRLTVV.